This note documents a single TCR beta chain sequence. Its antigen is currently not known. No much larger clone is present one base from it, and per-base qualities are unavailable. The data belong to a study of T cell responses to AZD1222 COVID-19 vaccine (dated by TCRdb to about 2021). In the study overall: AZD1222 recipients whose second dose came at about 4 weeks and those whose second dose came at about 12 weeks were combined into one group, since spike-specific TCR depth and breadth did not differ between the two schedules. Trial participants were enrolled into age subgroups of 18-55, 56-69 and 70-plus years, which contained 148, 28 and 57 TCR-sequenced participants, respectively. TCR sequencing was performed for roughly 240 trial participants, of whom around 200 were given two doses of AZD1222 and some 25 were given two doses of MenACWY control vaccine.

The time point label corresponds to: baseline before first vaccination. The vaccinee samples were drawn from two UK trials, COV001 and COV002, one of which was a single-blind randomized controlled phase 2/3 trial testing AZD1222 (ChAdOx1 nCoV-19) in healthy adults. Trial participant PBMC samples were collected at day 0 and day 28 after the second dose for TCRbeta chain sequencing. CDR1 GTSNPN and CDR2 SVGIG are derived from the germline V gene (reference sequence). V gives up 0 bases and J gives up 6 bases, and the segment between their germline ends measures 12 bases. Including the terminal cysteine and phenylalanine, the CDR3 comprises 14 residues. Only CDR3 DNA is held: 42 bases, read in frame from base 1. The paper as a whole reports these results and caveats: Participants were mostly white British, with more females than males. The authors suggested clonal diversity may have been underestimated. In the small 56-69-year group, the increase in depth fell short of significance, most likely because of low power. No day 14 peak-response samples were available, so repertoires were characterized only after the peak T cell response. Only five to seven AZD1222 recipients were SARS-CoV-2 seropositive at baseline, limiting conclusions about previously exposed vaccinees. The whole spike protein was spanned by vaccine-associated CD4 TCRs, and dominant responses were seen in regions 160-218 and 743-854. Spike-specific TCR breadth and depth rose significantly after two AZD1222 doses compared with day 0 and with MenACWY recipients. Epitopes outside the regions mutated in the B.1.351 and B.1.1.7 variants were reportedly recognized by nearly half of the unique spike-specific TCRs.

The CDR3 regions of human TCRbeta chains were analyzed by immunosequencing. The published analysis was carried out like this. TCRs in the repertoires were compared against a reference library of SARS-CoV-2-specific TCRs that had been generated with the MIRA antigen-specificity platform. Breadth was defined as the fraction of unique TCRs that were SARS-CoV-2-associated. Depth was defined as the fraction of total T cells that were SARS-CoV-2-associated. Using the MIRA data, each spike-specific TCR was mapped to the spike region that the TCR reacts to and placed in a CD4 or CD8 class. Log10-transformed breadth and depth values were compared by one-way ANOVA with Sidak's multiple comparisons tests. The immuneACCESS repertoire file appears here via TCRdb, limited to in-frame rearrangements. These files lack a portion of the clones; in checked studies, under half of the deficit traces to unresolved V genes, and the cause of the others is not known. V and J calls and clone size are as listed in that table; D and trimming were resolved from the DNA. This sample is represented by 150,000 to 200,000 clones; roughly 92% of them were singletons. The biggest ten clones account for 1.1% to 1.5% of the sample.

The sequence was collected from an adult in good health. The rearrangement joined TRBV30 to TRBJ2-1; no D segment can be confidently identified. The specimen was peripheral blood, collected on day 0 of AZD1222 vaccination. At the DNA level, the sequence is TGTGCCTGGAGTGTACTCGGAAATACCAATGAGCAGTTCTTC. The translation is CAWSVLGNTNEQFF.